This passage covers 10 T cell receptor beta chains from one sample sequenced in a study of blood T cell repertoires in COVID-19. Only in-frame clones appear in the TCRdb table, and some are missing; sequencing was by immunoSEQ multiplex PCR. The sample consists of 200,000 to 300,000 clones, almost 85% of them appearing once. Sequenced: PBMCs or T cells enriched from blood (not recorded which). All receptors derive from a woman aged 50 to 60 with acute COVID-19.

The chain joins TRBV4-3 to TRBJ1-6; 7 nucleotides agree with TRBD1. Trimming took 1 base from V and 9 from J; bases not matched to a gene: 6. This CDR3 has 15 residues. Germline V gene data show CDR1 as LGHNA and CDR2 as YSLEER. The CDR3 loop is CASSQGQGRVSPLHF. CDR3 bases: TGCGCCAGCAGCCAAGGACAGGGCCGCGTTTCACCCCTCCACTTT.

The chain uses TRBV11-2 and TRBJ2-1; 7 nucleotides agree with TRBD2. The CDR3 spans 15 residues. The junction had 6 bases not matched to a gene; V was cut back by 0 bases and J by 7 bases. From germline, CDR1 is SGHAT and CDR2 FQNNGV. Here the CDR3 reads CASSLDASGRNEQFF. The CDR3 coding sequence is TGTGCCAGCAGCTTAGATGCTAGCGGAAGGAATGAGCAGTTCTTC.

The chain joins TRBV2 to TRBJ2-7, with D possibly TRBD2 on 5 matching bases. V was pared by 4 bases and J by 6 bases, with 22 bases between. Germline lookup yields CDR1 SNHLY and CDR2 FYNNEI. This CDR3 spans 16 amino acids. The CDR3 protein is CASSVYPRGTFSEQYF. As DNA, the CDR3 is TGTGCCAGCAGTGTCTACCCCCGGGGAACCTTCTCCGAGCAGTACTTC.

The chain has TRBV9 and TRBJ1-1; D gene uncertain. Germline CDR1 and CDR2: SGDLS and YYNGEE. V was shortened by 4 bases and J by 10 bases, with 14 bases between the two germline ends. This CDR3 contains 12 residues. The CDR3 loop reads CASSPREGRAFF. As DNA, the CDR3 is TGTGCCAGCAGCCCCCGGGAGGGTCGAGCTTTCTTT. Full variable domain (remainder filled in from reference TRBV9 and TRBJ1-1): DSGVTQTPKHLITATGQRVTLRCSPRSGDLSVYWYQQSLDQGLQFLIQYYNGEERAKGNILERFSAQQFPDLHSELNLSSLELGDSALYFCASSPREGRAFFGQGTRLTVV.

The gene calls are TRBV4-3 and TRBJ1-2; D might be TRBD1 (5 bases). Germline lookup yields CDR1 LGHNA and CDR2 YSLEER. V lost 1 base and J 4 bases, leaving 7 bases between the germline ends. The CDR3 has 13 amino acids. The CDR3 nucleotides read TGCGCCAGCAGCCAAGCCCAGGGCTATGGCTACACCTTC. Its protein product is CASSQAQGYGYTF.

This chain uses TRBV7-2 with TRBJ2-3; TRBD2 matches at 9 bases. The CDR3 runs to 13 residues. The trim removed 9 bases at V and 5 bases at J, leaving 6 bases unmatched. Germline CDR1 and CDR2: SGHTA and FQGNSA. This chain's CDR3 is CASRRGGQDTQYF. CDR3 sequence (DNA): TGTGCCAGTCGGCGGGGGGGCCAAGATACGCAGTATTTT.

The rearrangement joins TRBV7-8 to TRBJ2-7; D call uncertain. In germline, CDR1 is SGHVS, CDR2 FQNEAQ. V lost 4 bases to trimming and J lost 6 bases, with 16 bases between them. The CDR3 has 14 residues. This CDR3 is CASSSPVTRFEQYF. In DNA form, the CDR3 reads TGTGCCAGCAGCTCCCCGGTGACACGATTCGAGCAGTACTTC.

The chain links TRBV2 to TRBJ2-2; 10 nucleotides match TRBD1. This CDR3 is built from 15 residues. Unmatched junction bases numbered 13, after V lost 11 bases and J lost 7 bases. Germline V gives CDR1 SNHLY, CDR2 FYNNEI. The CDR3 coding sequence is TGTGCCGCACAATCGCTGGGGACAGGGGTCGGGGAGCTGTTTTTT. Protein: CAAQSLGTGVGELFF.

The chain uses TRBV25-1 and TRBJ1-2; D is uncertain. The ends were cut back, 3 bases at V and 8 bases at J, with 13 bases in the middle. Germline assignment: CDR1 MGHDK and CDR2 SYGVNS. The CDR3 spans 13 residues. In DNA form, the CDR3 reads TGTGCCAGCAGTGATCTGGCAGGCTGGGGCTACACCTTC. Its protein product is CASSDLAGWGYTF.

The V and J genes are TRBV6-4 and TRBJ1-1, with 11 positions matching TRBD1. Germline values: CDR1 MRHNA, CDR2 SNTAGT. The CDR3 is 17 amino acids. The trim removed 5 bases at V and 4 bases at J, leaving 12 bases unmatched. The CDR3, as DNA: TGTGCCAGCAGTATTGAAGGACAGGGGGCTACCCCCACTGAAGCTTTCTTT. It is translated as CASSIEGQGATPTEAFF.